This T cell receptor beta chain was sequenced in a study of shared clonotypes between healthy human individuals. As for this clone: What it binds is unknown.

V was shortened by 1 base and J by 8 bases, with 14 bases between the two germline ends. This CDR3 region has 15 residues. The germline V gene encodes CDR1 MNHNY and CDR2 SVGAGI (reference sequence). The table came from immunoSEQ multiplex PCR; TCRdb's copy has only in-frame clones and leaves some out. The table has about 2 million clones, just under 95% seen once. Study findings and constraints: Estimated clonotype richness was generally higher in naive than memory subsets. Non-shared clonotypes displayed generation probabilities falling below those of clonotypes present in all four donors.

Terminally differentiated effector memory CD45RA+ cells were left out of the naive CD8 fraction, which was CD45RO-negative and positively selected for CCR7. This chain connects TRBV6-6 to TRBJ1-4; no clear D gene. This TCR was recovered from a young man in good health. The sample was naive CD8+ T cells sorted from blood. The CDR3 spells CASSYYRLRGEKLFF. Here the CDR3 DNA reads TGTGCCAGCAGTTACTATAGGCTCAGAGGGGAAAAACTGTTTTTT.